The 5 T cell receptor beta chains below come from one sample, sequenced in a study of cytomegalovirus exposure and HLA in healthy donors. Use of 60 Vbeta and 13 Jbeta primers characterized the PCR. The method was immunoSEQ multiplex PCR; TCRdb's version includes in-frame clones alone and lacks a portion of them. The table shows around 90,000 clones, with about 66% occurring only once. Sequencing input: PBMCs. These TCRs come from a boy younger than 18 in good health and CMV-seropositive.

This rearrangement joins TRBV29-1 to TRBJ2-7, with D possibly TRBD1 on 5 matching bases. V shed 4 bases and J shed 6 bases, with 16 bases lying between them. Looked up from germline, CDR1 is SQVTM and CDR2 is ANQGSEA. This CDR3 has 13 residues. CDR3 sequence (DNA): TGCAGCGTTGCCTTTAAGGGGCCCGGCGAGCAGTACTTC. Its protein is CSVAFKGPGEQYF.

The chain has TRBV7-2 and TRBJ2-1; TRBD2 matches at 7 bases. J gave up 1 base and V 5 bases, and 11 bases lay outside the gene matches. There are 17 residues in the CDR3. Germline CDR1 reads SGHTA; CDR2 reads FQGNSA. CDR3 amino acids: CASSTSGGSRSYNEQFF. DNA of the CDR3: TGTGCCAGCAGCACGTCCGGCGGGAGTAGGTCCTACAATGAGCAGTTCTTC.

In its sample, this clone was seen a few times. The rearrangement joins TRBV5-6 to TRBJ2-7, with D possibly matching TRBD2 (5 bases). Germline V gene lookup returns CDR1 SGHDT and CDR2 YYEEEE. This CDR3 is built from 15 residues. The V end was cut by 4 bases, the J end by 3 bases, with 17 bases between. CDR3 protein: CASSPGLTVDYEQYF. The CDR3 DNA follows: TGTGCCAGCAGCCCGGGGTTGACGGTAGACTACGAGCAGTACTTC.

The genes are TRBV28 and TRBJ2-7; unclear D gene. Between the trimmed V and J ends, which lost 6 bases and 3 bases, there was a span of 6 bases. In germline, CDR1 is MDHEN, CDR2 SYDVKM. The CDR3 spans 11 residues. For the CDR3, the DNA is TGTGCCAGCAGCCGAGGCTACGAGCAGTACTTC. It specifies CASSRGYEQYF. The full variable domain, its missing parts supplied by reference TRBV28 and TRBJ2-7, is DVKVTQSSRYLVKRTGEKVFLECVQDMDHENMFWYRQDPGLGLRLIYFSYDVKMKEKGDIPEGYSVSREKKERFSLILESASTNQTSMYLCASSRGYEQYFGPGTRLTVT.

The chain carries TRBV15 and TRBJ2-1; perhaps TRBD2 as D (6 bases). Trimming removed 3 bases from V and 1 base from J, with 16 bases in between. This CDR3 has 17 amino acids. Germline CDR1 is LNHNV and CDR2 is YYDKDF (reference sequence). The CDR3 sequence is CATSSLRTGESYNEQFF. In DNA, the CDR3 is TGTGCCACCAGCAGCCTGAGGACGGGGGAGTCCTACAATGAGCAGTTCTTC.